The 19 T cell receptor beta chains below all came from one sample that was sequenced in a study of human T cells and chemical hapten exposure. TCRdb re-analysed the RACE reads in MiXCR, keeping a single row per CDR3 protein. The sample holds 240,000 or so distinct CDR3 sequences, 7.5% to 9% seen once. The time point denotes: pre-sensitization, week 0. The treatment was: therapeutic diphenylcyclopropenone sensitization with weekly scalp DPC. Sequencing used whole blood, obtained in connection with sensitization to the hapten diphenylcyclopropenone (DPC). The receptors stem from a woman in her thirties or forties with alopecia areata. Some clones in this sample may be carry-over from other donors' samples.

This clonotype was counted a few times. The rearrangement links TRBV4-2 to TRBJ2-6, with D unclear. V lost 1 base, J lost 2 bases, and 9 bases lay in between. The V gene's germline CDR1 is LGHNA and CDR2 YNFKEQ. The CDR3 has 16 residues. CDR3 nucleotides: TGTGCCAGCAGCCAAGGAGACGGAACTGGGGCCAACGTCCTGACTTTC. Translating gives CASSQGDGTGANVLTF.

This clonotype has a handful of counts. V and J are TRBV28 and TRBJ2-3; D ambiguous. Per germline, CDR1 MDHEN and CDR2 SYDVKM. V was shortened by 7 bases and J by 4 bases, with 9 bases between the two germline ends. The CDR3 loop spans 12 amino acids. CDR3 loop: CASTHAPDTQYF. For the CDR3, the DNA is TGTGCCAGCACCCATGCACCAGATACGCAGTATTTT.

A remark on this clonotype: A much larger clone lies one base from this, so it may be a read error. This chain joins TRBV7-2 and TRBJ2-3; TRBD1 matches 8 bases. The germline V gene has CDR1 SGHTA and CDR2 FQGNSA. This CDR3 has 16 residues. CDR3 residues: CASSSQGAFSTDMQYF. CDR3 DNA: TGTGCCAGCAGCTCCCAGGGGGCGTTTAGCACAGATATGCAGTATTTT.

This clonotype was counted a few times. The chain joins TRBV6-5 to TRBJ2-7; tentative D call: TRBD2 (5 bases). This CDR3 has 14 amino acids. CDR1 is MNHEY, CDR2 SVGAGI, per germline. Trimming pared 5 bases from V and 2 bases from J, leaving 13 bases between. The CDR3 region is CASSRGSNAYEQYF. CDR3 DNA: TGTGCCAGCAGTCGAGGGAGTAACGCCTACGAGCAGTACTTC.

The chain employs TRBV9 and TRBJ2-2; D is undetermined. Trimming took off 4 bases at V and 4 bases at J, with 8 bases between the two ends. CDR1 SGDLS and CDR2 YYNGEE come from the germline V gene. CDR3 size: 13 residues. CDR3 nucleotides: TGTGCCAGCAGCTTCACCCTCACCGGGGAGCTGTTTTTT. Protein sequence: CASSFTLTGELFF. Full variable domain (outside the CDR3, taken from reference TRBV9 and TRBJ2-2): DSGVTQTPKHLITATGQRVTLRCSPRSGDLSVYWYQQSLDQGLQFLIQYYNGEERAKGNILERFSAQQFPDLHSELNLSSLELGDSALYFCASSFTLTGELFFGEGSRLTVL.

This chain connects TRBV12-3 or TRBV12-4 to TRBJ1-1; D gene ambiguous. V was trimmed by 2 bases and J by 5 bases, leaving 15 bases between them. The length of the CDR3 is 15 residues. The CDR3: CASSLYADLTTEAFF. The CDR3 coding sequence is TGTGCCAGCAGTTTATACGCCGACCTGACTACTGAAGCTTTCTTT.

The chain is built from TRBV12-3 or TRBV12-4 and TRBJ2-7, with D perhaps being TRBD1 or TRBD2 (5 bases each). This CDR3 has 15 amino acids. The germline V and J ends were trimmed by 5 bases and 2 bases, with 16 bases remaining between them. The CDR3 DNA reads TGTGCCAGCAGTCTAGACCGGGACCCAACCTACGAGCAGTACTTC. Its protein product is CASSLDRDPTYEQYF.

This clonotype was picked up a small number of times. The CDR3 DNA follows: TGCAGTGCCCGGGGGACAGGCAATGAAAAACTGTTTTTT. It is translated as CSARGTGNEKLFF. The chain couples TRBV20-1 to TRBJ1-4, with 8 bases matching TRBD1. V trimming: 6 bases; J trimming: 5 bases; junction bases outside the gene matches: 5. CDR1 DFQATT and CDR2 SNEGSKA come from the germline V gene (reference sequence). The CDR3 runs to 13 residues.

The CDR3 coding sequence is TGCGCCAGCAGGACCATCGGCATGAACACTGAAGCTTTCTTT. Translating it yields CASRTIGMNTEAFF. The chain is built from TRBV5-1 and TRBJ1-1; D not resolved. Trimming took off 5 bases at V and 0 bases at J, with 11 bases between the two ends. Germline V gene sequence: CDR1 SGHRS, CDR2 YFSETQ. The CDR3 runs to 14 residues.

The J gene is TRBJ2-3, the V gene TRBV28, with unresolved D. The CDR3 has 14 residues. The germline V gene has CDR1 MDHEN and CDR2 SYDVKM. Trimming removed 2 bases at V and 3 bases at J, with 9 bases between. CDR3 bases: TGTGCCAGCAGTTTAGGAACGAGAACAGATACGCAGTATTTT. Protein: CASSLGTRTDTQYF. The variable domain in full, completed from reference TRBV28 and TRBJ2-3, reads DVKVTQSSRYLVKRTGEKVFLECVQDMDHENMFWYRQDPGLGLRLIYFSYDVKMKEKGDIPEGYSVSREKKERFSLILESASTNQTSMYLCASSLGTRTDTQYFGPGTRLTVL.

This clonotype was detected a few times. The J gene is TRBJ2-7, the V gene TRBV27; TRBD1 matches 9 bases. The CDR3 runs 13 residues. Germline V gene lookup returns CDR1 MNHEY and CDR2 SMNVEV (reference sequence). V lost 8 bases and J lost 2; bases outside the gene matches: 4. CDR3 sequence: CASLRQGAYEQYF. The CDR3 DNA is TGTGCCAGCTTACGACAGGGGGCCTACGAGCAGTACTTC.

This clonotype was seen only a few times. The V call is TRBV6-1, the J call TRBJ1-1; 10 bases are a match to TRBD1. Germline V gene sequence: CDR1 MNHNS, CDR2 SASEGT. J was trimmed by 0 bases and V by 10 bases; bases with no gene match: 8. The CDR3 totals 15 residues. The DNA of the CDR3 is TGTGCCACGGGACAGGGGTGGGTACTGAACACTGAAGCTTTCTTT. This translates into CATGQGWVLNTEAFF.

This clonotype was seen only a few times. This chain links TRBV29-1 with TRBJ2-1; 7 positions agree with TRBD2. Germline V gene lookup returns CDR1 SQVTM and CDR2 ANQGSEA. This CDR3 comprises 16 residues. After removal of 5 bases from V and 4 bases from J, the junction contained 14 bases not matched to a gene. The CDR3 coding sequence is TGCAGCGTTAACGGTCGAGCGGGGCTCTCTTACAATGAGCAGTTCTTC. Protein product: CSVNGRAGLSYNEQFF.

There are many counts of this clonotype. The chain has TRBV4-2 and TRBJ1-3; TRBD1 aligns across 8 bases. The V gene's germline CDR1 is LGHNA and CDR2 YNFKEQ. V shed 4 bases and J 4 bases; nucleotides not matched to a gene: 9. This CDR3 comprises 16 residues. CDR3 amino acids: CASSPLGQGLGNTIYF. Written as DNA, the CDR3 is TGTGCCAGCAGCCCGTTAGGACAGGGATTGGGAAACACCATATATTTT.

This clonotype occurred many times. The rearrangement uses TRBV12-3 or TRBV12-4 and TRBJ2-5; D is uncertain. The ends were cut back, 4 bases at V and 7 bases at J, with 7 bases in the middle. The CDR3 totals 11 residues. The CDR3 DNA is TGTGCCAGCAGTTCGGCCGGGACCCAGTACTTC. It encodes CASSSAGTQYF.

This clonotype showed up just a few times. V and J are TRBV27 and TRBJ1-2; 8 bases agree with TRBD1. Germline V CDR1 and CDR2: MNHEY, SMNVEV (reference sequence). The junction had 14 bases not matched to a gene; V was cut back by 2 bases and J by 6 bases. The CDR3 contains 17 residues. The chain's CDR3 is CASSLQGAPPYEDGYTF. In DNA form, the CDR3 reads TGTGCCAGCAGTTTACAGGGGGCCCCCCCCTATGAGGATGGCTACACCTTC.

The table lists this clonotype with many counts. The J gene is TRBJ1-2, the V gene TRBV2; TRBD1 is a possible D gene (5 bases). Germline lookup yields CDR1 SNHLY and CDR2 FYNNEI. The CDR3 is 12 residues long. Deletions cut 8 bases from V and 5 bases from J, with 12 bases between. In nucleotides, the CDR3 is TGTGCCAGCGGTGCCGGGGGGTATGGCTACACCTTC. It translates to CASGAGGYGYTF.

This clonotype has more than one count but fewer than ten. CDR3 nucleotide sequence: TGTGCCAGCGGTGGCAGGGCAGGGTCAGATACGCAGTATTTT. Amino acid sequence: CASGGRAGSDTQYF. The chain uses TRBV7-2 and TRBJ2-3, with D possibly matching TRBD1 (5 bases). The CDR3 covers 14 residues. Trimming cost V 8 bases and J 4 bases, with 16 bases left between them. Germline V gene data show CDR1 as SGHTA and CDR2 as FQGNSA.

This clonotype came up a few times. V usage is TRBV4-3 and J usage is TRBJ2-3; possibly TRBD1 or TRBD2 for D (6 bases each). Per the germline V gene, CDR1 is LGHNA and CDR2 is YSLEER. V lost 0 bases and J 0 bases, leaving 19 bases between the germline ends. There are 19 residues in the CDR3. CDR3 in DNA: TGCGCCAGCAGCCAAGATTTCCCTGGGGGGCTAGCGAGCACAGATACGCAGTATTTT. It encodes CASSQDFPGGLASTDTQYF.